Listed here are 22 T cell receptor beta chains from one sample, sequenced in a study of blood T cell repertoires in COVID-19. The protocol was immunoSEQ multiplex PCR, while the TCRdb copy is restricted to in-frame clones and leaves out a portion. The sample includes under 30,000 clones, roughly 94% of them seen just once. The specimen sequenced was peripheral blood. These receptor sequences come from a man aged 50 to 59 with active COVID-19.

CDR3 loop: CASSPVGSKAYGYTF. The CDR3, as DNA: TGTGCCAGCAGTCCAGTCGGGTCGAAGGCCTATGGCTACACCTTC. The rearrangement links TRBV27 to TRBJ1-2; D is ambiguous. Trimming left V 5 bases short and J 4 bases short, with 17 bases between. This CDR3 is 15 amino acids long. Germline assignment: CDR1 MNHEY and CDR2 SMNVEV (reference sequence).

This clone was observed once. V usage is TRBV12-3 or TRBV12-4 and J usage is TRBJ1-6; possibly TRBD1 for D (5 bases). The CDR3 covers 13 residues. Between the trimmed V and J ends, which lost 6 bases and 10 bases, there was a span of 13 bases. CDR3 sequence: CASSLPGGSPLHF. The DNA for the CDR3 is TGTGCCAGCAGCTTGCCGGGGGGGTCACCCCTCCACTTT.

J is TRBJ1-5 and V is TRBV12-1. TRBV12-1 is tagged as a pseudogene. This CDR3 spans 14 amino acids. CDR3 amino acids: CASSSRPPTQPQHF. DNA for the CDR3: TGTGCCAGCAGCTCTAGACCGCCGACGCAGCCCCAGCATTTT.

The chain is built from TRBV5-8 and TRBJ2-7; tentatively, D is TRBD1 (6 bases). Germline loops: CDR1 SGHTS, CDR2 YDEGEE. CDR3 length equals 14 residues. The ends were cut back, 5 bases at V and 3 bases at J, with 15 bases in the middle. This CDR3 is CASRYTGISYEQYF. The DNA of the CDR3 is TGTGCCAGCAGATACACAGGGATTAGCTACGAGCAGTACTTC. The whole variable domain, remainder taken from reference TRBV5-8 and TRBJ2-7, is EAGVTQSPTHLIKTRGQQATLRCSPISGHTSVYWYQQALGLGLQFLLWYDEGEERNRGNFPPRFSGRQFPNYSSELNVNALELEDSALYLCASRYTGISYEQYFGPGTRLTVT.

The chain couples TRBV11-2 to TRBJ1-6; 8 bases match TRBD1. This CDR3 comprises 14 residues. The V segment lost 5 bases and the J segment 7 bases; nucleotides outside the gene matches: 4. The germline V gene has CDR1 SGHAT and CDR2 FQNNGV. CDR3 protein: CASSRQGNNSPLHF. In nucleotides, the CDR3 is TGTGCCAGCAGCAGACAGGGGAACAATTCACCCCTCCACTTT.

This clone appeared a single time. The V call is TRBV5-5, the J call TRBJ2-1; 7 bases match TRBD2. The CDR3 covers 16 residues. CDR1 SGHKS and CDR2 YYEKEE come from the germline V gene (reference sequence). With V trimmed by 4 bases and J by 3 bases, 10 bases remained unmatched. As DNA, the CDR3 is TGTGCCAGCAGCCCCACTGGGGGGGTGGGCTACAATGAGCAGTTCTTC. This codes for CASSPTGGVGYNEQFF.

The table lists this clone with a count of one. The CDR3 here is CASSEFTVHTEAFF. The CDR3 DNA reads TGTGCCAGCAGTGAATTCACGGTACACACTGAAGCTTTCTTT. This sequence joins TRBV2 and TRBJ1-1; D not certain. Germline V gene sequence: CDR1 SNHLY, CDR2 FYNNEI. This CDR3 spans 14 amino acids. V was shortened by 2 bases and J by 3 bases, with 10 bases between the two germline ends.

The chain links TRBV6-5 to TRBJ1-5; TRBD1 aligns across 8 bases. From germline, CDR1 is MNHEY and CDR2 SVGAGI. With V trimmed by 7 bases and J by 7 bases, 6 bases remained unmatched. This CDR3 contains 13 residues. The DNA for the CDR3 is TGTGCCAGCACCCTGGACAGGGTCCAGCCCCAGCATTTT. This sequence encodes CASTLDRVQPQHF.

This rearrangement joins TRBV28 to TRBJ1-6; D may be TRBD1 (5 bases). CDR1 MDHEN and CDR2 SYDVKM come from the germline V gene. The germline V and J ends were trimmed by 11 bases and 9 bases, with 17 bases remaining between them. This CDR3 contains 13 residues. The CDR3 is CASKGREGSPLHF. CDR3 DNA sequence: TGTGCCTCAAAGGGGAGGGAGGGTTCACCCCTCCACTTT.

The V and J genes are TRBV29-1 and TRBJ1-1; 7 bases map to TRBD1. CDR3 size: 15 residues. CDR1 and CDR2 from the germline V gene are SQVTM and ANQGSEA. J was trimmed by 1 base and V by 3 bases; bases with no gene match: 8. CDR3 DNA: TGCAGCGTTGATCTCCCGACAGGGTGGAACACTGAAGCTTTCTTT. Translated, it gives CSVDLPTGWNTEAFF.

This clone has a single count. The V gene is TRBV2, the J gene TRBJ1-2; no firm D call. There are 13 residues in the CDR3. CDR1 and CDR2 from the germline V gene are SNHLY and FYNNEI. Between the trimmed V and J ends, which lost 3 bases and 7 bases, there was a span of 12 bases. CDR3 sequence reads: CASSDPGGRGYTF. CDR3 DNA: TGTGCCAGCAGTGACCCGGGAGGCCGTGGCTACACCTTC.

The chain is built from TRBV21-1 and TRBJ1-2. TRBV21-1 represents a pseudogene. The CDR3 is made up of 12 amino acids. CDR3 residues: CASGGARNGYTF. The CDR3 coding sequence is TGTGCCAGCGGCGGGGCGCGGAATGGCTACACCTTC.

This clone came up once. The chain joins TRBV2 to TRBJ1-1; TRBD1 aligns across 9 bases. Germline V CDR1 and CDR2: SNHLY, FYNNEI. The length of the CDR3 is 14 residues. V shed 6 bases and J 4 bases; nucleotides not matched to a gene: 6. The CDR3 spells CASRTGGGSTEAFF. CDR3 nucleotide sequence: TGTGCCAGCAGGACAGGGGGAGGGAGCACTGAAGCTTTCTTT.

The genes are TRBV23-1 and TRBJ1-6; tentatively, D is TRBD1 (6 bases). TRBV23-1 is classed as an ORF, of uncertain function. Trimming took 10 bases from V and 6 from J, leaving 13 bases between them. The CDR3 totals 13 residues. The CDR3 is CAINRVGNSPLHF. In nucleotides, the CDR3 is TGCGCCATCAACAGGGTAGGTAATTCACCCCTCCACTTT.

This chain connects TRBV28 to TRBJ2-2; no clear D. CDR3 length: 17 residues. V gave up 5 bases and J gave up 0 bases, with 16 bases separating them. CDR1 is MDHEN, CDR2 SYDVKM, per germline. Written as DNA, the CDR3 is TGTGCCAGCAGTCCACAGTACCAGAAAGCGAACACCGGGGAGCTGTTTTTT. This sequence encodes CASSPQYQKANTGELFF. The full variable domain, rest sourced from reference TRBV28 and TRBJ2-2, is DVKVTQSSRYLVKRTGEKVFLECVQDMDHENMFWYRQDPGLGLRLIYFSYDVKMKEKGDIPEGYSVSREKKERFSLILESASTNQTSMYLCASSPQYQKANTGELFFGEGSRLTVL.

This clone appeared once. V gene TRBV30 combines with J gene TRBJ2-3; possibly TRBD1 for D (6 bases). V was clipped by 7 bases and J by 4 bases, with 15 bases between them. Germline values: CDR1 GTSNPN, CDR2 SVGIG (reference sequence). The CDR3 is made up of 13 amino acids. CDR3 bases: TGTGCCTCCCGAGGGGGTGGGCCAGATACGCAGTATTTT. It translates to CASRGGGPDTQYF. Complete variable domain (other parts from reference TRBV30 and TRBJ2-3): SQTIHQWPATLVQPVGSPLSLECTVEGTSNPNLYWYRQAAGRGLQLLFYSVGIGQISSEVPQNLSASRPQDRQFILSSKKLLLSDSGFYLCASRGGGPDTQYFGPGTRLTVL.

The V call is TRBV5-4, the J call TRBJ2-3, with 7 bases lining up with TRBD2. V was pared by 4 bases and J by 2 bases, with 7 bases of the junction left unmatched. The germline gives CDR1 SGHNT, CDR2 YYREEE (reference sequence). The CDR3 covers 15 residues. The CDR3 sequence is CASSLKLAPTDTQYF. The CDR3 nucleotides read TGTGCCAGCAGCCTTAAACTAGCGCCCACAGATACGCAGTATTTT.

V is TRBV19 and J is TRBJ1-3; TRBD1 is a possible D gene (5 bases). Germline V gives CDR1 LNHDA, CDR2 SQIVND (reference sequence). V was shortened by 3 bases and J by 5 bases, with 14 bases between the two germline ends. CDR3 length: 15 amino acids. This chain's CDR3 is CASSIGTRGRNTIYF. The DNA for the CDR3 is TGTGCCAGTAGTATCGGGACCCGGGGGAGAAACACCATATATTTT.

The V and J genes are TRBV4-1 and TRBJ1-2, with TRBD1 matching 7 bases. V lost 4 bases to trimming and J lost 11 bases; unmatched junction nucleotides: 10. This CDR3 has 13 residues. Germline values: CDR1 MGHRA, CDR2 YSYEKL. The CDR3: CASSLGDSLSYTF. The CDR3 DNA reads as TGCGCCAGCAGCCTCGGGGACAGTCTGTCTTACACCTTC.

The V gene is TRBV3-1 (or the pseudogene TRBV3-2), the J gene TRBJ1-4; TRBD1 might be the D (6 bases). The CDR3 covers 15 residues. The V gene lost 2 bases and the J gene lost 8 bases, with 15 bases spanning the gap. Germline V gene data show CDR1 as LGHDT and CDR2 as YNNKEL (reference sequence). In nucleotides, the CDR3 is TGTGCCAGCAGCCAATGGTGGGGGCTGGGGGAAAAACTGTTTTTT. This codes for CASSQWWGLGEKLFF.

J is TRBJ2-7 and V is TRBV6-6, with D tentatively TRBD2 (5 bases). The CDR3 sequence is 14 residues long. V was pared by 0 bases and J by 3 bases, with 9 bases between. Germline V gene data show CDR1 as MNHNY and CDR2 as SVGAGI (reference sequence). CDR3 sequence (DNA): TGTGCCAGCAGTTACTCGGAGCGGAGCTACGAGCAGTACTTC. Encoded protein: CASSYSERSYEQYF.

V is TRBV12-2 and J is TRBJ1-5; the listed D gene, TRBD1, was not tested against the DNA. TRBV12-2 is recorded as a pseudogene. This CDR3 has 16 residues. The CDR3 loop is CASRLGGPHSNQPQHF. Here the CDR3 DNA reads TGTGCAAGTCGCTTAGGGGGCCCTCATAGCAATCAGCCCCAGCATTTT.